Listed below are T cell receptor beta chains from one sample, sequenced in a study of graft-versus-host responses after intestinal transplantation. These receptors' antigens are unknown. Libraries were prepared by immunoSEQ multiplex PCR; TCRdb keeps only in-frame clonotypes and omits some of them. The profile shows about 88,000 clones, approximately 94% of them singletons. The sample here was unstimulated CD4+ T cells sorted from spleen or lymph node cells, taken before transplant. The receptor set was obtained from a human donor who was the organ donor for an intestinal transplant. Both conserved end residues are part of each CDR3. The order of the fields is clone size, V gene, J gene, D gene, CDR3 DNA, CDR3 protein. D genes are given only for firm matches. Expanded clones get a size class; other rows say once, few or many, or leave the size out.

NA	TRBV28	TRBJ1-1	NA	TGTGCCAGCAGTTTTCACCTCGGAAGGGGGGTGGGGACTGAAGCTTTCTTT	CASSFHLGRGVGTEAFF
NA	TRBV7-3	TRBJ2-3	NA	TGTGCCAGCAGCTCATCTAAAACTAGGAGGGACACAGATACGCAGTATTTT	CASSSSKTRRDTDTQYF
NA	TRBV4-2	TRBJ2-6	TRBD1	TGTGCCAGCAGCCAAGAGGACAGGGAGATCTCTGGGGCCAACGTCCTGACTTTC	CASSQEDREISGANVLTF
NA	TRBV27	TRBJ1-2	NA	TGTGCCAGCCGATCTTTAACCGGCCGGCCGGGCTACACCTTC	CASRSLTGRPGYTF
once	TRBV28	TRBJ2-5	NA	TGTGCCAGCAGTTTTAGGAGGGCAGGTCAAGAGACCCAGTACTTC	CASSFRRAGQETQYF
NA	TRBV20-1	TRBJ2-5	NA	TGCAGTACTAGTGTGGTGACCCAGTACTTC	CSTSVVTQYF
NA	TRBV4-3	TRBJ1-2	NA	TGCGCCAGCAGCCAACAGGGTGGCTACACCTTC	CASSQQGGYTF
NA	TRBV2	TRBJ2-1	TRBD1	TGTGCCAGCAGTGGCCTCTGGACAGGGGCGAATGAGCAGTTCTTC	CASSGLWTGANEQFF
NA	TRBV5-1	TRBJ1-1	NA	TGCGCCAGCAGCTTGGGTCTGGAGGATTTCATGAACACTGAAGCTTTCTTT	CASSLGLEDFMNTEAFF
NA	TRBV19	TRBJ1-1	NA	TGTGCCAGTACCGGGGGGAGCACTGAAGCTTTCTTT	CASTGGSTEAFF
NA	TRBV9	TRBJ2-7	TRBD2	TGTGCCAGCAGCCCAACAGAAGCGGGGGGGTTTTACGAGCAGTACTTC	CASSPTEAGGFYEQYF
NA	TRBV6-1	TRBJ1-2	NA	TGTGCCAGCAGCCGGAGCTCTAATGGCTACACCTTC	CASSRSSNGYTF
NA	TRBV7-3	TRBJ2-3	NA	TGTGCCAGCAGCCCCTCCGCCTTCACAGATACGCAGTATTTT	CASSPSAFTDTQYF
NA	TRBV30	TRBJ1-1	NA	TGTGCCTGGAGTGTACTGGGGAGGGACACTGAAGCTTTCTTT	CAWSVLGRDTEAFF
NA	TRBV18	TRBJ1-2	NA	TGTGCCACGGGGTCTTCGACAGAAAACTATGGCTACACCTTC	CATGSSTENYGYTF
NA	TRBV27	TRBJ2-3	NA	TGTGCCAGCAGTTTAGGCTGGCGAACAGATACGCAGTATTTT	CASSLGWRTDTQYF
NA	TRBV5-1	TRBJ1-5	TRBD1	TGCGCCAGCAGCTCAGGACAGGGGGATCAGCCCCAGCATTTT	CASSSGQGDQPQHF
NA	TRBV28	TRBJ1-2	NA	TGTGCCAGCAGACTAAGGACAGCCCACTATGGCTACACCTTC	CASRLRTAHYGYTF
NA	TRBV5-1	TRBJ2-7	NA	TGCGCCAGCAGCTTATACACAGACTCCTACGAGCAGTACTTC	CASSLYTDSYEQYF
once	TRBV21-1	TRBJ1-1	NA	TGTGCCAGCGGGCGTCAGGTAGGTGAAGCTTTCTTT	CASGRQVGEAFF
once	TRBV6-6	TRBJ2-2	TRBD1	TGTGCCAGCAGTTACTCGGGACAGGGGGACACCGGGGAGCTGTTTTTT	CASSYSGQGDTGELFF
once	TRBV5-4	TRBJ1-2	NA	TGTGCCAGCAGCCAAGCCGGGCAGGGCCATAACTATGGCTACACCTTC	CASSQAGQGHNYGYTF
NA	TRBV18	TRBJ2-7	NA	TGTGCCAGCTCACCAGGGTTGGGTGGGTACGAGCAGTACTTC	CASSPGLGGYEQYF
NA	TRBV7-9	TRBJ1-2	NA	TGTGCCAGCAGCCGCCCGTATGGCTACACCTTC	CASSRPYGYTF
NA	TRBV18	TRBJ1-1	NA	TGTGCCAGCTCACCCACAGGAAACACTGAAGCTTTCTTT	CASSPTGNTEAFF
NA	TRBV2	TRBJ1-2	NA	TGTGCCAGAGAAGTAACAGGATATAACTATGGCTACACCTTC	CAREVTGYNYGYTF
NA	TRBV2	TRBJ1-6	TRBD1	TGTGCCAGCAGCATCACCGGGACAGGGAGTTCACCCCTCCACTTT	CASSITGTGSSPLHF
once	TRBV21-1	TRBJ1-4	NA	TGTGCCAGCAGCAATTTCGACAGGGAGGGCACTAATGAAAAACTGTTTTTT	CASSNFDREGTNEKLFF
NA	TRBV19	TRBJ1-5	NA	TGTGCCAGTAGTATAGAGGGGGCTCAGCCCCAGCATTTT	CASSIEGAQPQHF
NA	TRBV15	TRBJ1-1	NA	TGTGCCACCAGCAGCGAACAGGGCAATTGGGCGGCTTTCTTT	CATSSEQGNWAAFF
once	TRBV7-6	TRBJ2-7	TRBD1	TGTGCCAGCAGCTTAGAAGACAGGGATTCCTACGAGCAGTACTTC	CASSLEDRDSYEQYF
NA	TRBV7-9	TRBJ1-2	NA	TGTGCCAGCAGTGAACTATGGGGCTATGGCTACACCTTC	CASSELWGYGYTF
NA	TRBV21-1	TRBJ1-6	NA	TGTGCCAGCAGCAAATCTGGGTATTATAATTCACCCCTCCACTTT	CASSKSGYYNSPLHF
NA	TRBV21-1	TRBJ2-3	NA	TGTGCCAGCAGCAAAGTCCTGGCATCAAGGGGGACCAGAATCGCCCCTAGCACAGATACGCAGTATTTT	CASSKVLASRGTRIAPSTDTQYF
NA	TRBV5-1	TRBJ1-2	TRBD1	TGCGCCAGCAGCCTCGGACAGGCCCTTTATGGCTACACCTTC	CASSLGQALYGYTF
NA	TRBV28	TRBJ1-3	TRBD1	TGTGCCAGCAGTTTGGGCCTGACAGGGGGCCTAGGAAACACCATATATTTT	CASSLGLTGGLGNTIYF
NA	TRBV5-1	TRBJ1-4	NA	TGCGCCAGCAGAGGGAGCGAAGGAGAAAAACTGTTTTTT	CASRGSEGEKLFF
NA	TRBV4-3	TRBJ1-5	NA	TGCGCCAGCAGTAGGTGTAGCAGGGCCATCCTCCTACAGCCCCAGCATTTT	CASSRCSRAILLQPQHF
NA	TRBV5-1	TRBJ2-3	TRBD2	TGCGCCAGCAGCACCCTAGCGGGGTTCACAGATACGCAGTATTTT	CASSTLAGFTDTQYF
NA	TRBV7-9	TRBJ1-2	NA	TGTGCCAGCAGCTTAATTGGCGAACCCTATGGCTACACCTTC	CASSLIGEPYGYTF
NA	TRBV7-9	TRBJ1-1	NA	TGTGCCAGCAGCTCTGTTTATATGAACACTGAAGCTTTCTTT	CASSSVYMNTEAFF
NA	TRBV27	TRBJ1-5	NA	TGTGCCAGCAGTTCGCCGGTGTTATTGAGCAATCAGCCCCAGCATTTT	CASSSPVLLSNQPQHF
NA	TRBV7-9	TRBJ2-3	NA	TGTGCCAGCAGCCTCGGACAGAGCCTCACAGATACGCAGTATTTT	CASSLGQSLTDTQYF
once	TRBV4-1	TRBJ2-3	NA	TGCGCCAGCAGCCCGTGGACCCGTGGGGATACGCAGTATTTT	CASSPWTRGDTQYF
NA	TRBV19	TRBJ2-5	NA	TGTGCCAGTAGTCTCCGACAGGACCAAGAGACCCAGTACTTC	CASSLRQDQETQYF
once	TRBV27	TRBJ1-1	NA	TGTGCCAGCAGTTTATCCGGGGTTGCGACCACTGAAGCTTTCTTT	CASSLSGVATTEAFF
NA	TRBV29-1	TRBJ2-7	NA	TGCAGCGTTGAAGATCGCCGACGATCGGGCGGCGAGCAGTACTTC	CSVEDRRRSGGEQYF
NA	TRBV7-2	TRBJ2-2	NA	TGTGCCAGCAGCTTCCGCGGGGTCAACACCGGGGAGCTGTTTTTT	CASSFRGVNTGELFF
NA	TRBV30	TRBJ1-6	NA	TGTGCCTGGACCCTACCCGGGACGTCCAATTCACCCCTCCACTTT	CAWTLPGTSNSPLHF
NA	TRBV5-4	TRBJ2-7	NA	TGTGCCAGCAGCTTGTACGACGGGGCAGACGAGCAGTACTTC	CASSLYDGADEQYF
NA	TRBV11-3	TRBJ2-1	NA	TGTGCCAGCAGCTTCTTCCTCGGGCCGGGTAAGGATGAGCAGTTCTTC	CASSFFLGPGKDEQFF
NA	TRBV10-1	TRBJ1-6	NA	TGCGCCAGCAGTGCTAGCAGGGCTGGCTCACCCCTCCACTTT	CASSASRAGSPLHF